The 30 T cell receptor beta chains listed next were all sequenced from one sample in a study of shared clonotypes between healthy human individuals. Sequencing was performed with immunoSEQ multiplex PCR; in TCRdb, only in-frame clones are kept and a portion is missing. Among about 2.4 million clones, 80% to 95% were seen once, and the ten largest hold 0.36%. Input material: naive CD4+ T cells from PBMCs. Subset described: CD45RA+ positively selected. Source of these receptors: a man aged 18 to 35 in good health. Some clones in this sample may be carry-over from other donors' samples.

The chain has TRBV10-2 and TRBJ1-1; no firm D call. V was clipped by 0 bases and J by 3 bases, with 14 bases between them. CDR1 and CDR2 (germline): WSHSY, SAAADI. The CDR3 has 16 residues. The DNA for the CDR3 is TGCGCCAGCAGTGAGTCGACACCTCAGCCTTACACTGAAGCTTTCTTT. It is translated as CASSESTPQPYTEAFF.

The CDR3 bases are TGTGCCAGCCAATTTGGGGCCCCAGGGCCCTACGAGCAGTACTTC. Translation: CASQFGAPGPYEQYF. The chain joins TRBV6-1 to TRBJ2-7; possibly TRBD1 for D (5 bases). Per the germline V gene, CDR1 is MNHNS and CDR2 is SASEGT. This CDR3 comprises 15 residues. V was cut by 8 bases and J by 2 bases, with 19 bases left in between.

This clone has just one count. The chain employs TRBV4-3 and TRBJ2-2; D is unclear. The germline gives CDR1 LGHNA, CDR2 YSLEER. V shed 0 bases and J shed 4 bases, with 6 bases lying between them. The CDR3 runs to 14 residues. CDR3 sequence reads: CASSQDFATGELFF. The CDR3 DNA reads TGCGCCAGCAGCCAAGATTTCGCCACCGGGGAGCTGTTTTTT.

The rearrangement joins TRBV19 to TRBJ2-3; maybe TRBD2 (6 bases). The V end lost 5 bases, the J end lost 3 bases, and 15 bases lay between the germline ends. Per germline, CDR1 LNHDA and CDR2 SQIVND (reference sequence). The CDR3 totals 15 residues. DNA for the CDR3: TGTGCCAGTAGTCACGGACTACCTCGAACAGATACGCAGTATTTT. Its translation: CASSHGLPRTDTQYF.

The rearrangement uses TRBV4-3 and TRBJ2-1; the match to TRBD2 covers 13 bases. This CDR3 spans 15 amino acids. The junction had 4 bases not matched to a gene; V was cut back by 4 bases and J by 7 bases. Germline V gene data show CDR1 as LGHNA and CDR2 as YSLEER. The CDR3 coding sequence is TGCGCCAGCAGCCTCGGGACTAGCGGGATGAATGAGCAGTTCTTC. Its translation is CASSLGTSGMNEQFF.

The chain joins TRBV6-5 to TRBJ2-7; TRBD2 agrees at 14 bases. The CDR3 is made up of 14 amino acids. The germline gives CDR1 MNHEY, CDR2 SVGAGI. Trimming took 6 bases from V and 2 from J; bases not matched to a gene: 0. CDR3 bases: TGTGCCAGCAGGGGACTAGCGGGAGCCTACGAGCAGTACTTC. It yields the protein CASRGLAGAYEQYF.

This clone was seen just once. The same CDR3 also results from other DNA sequences found in this sample. The V and J genes are TRBV6-5 and TRBJ2-7; 8 positions agree with TRBD1. The CDR3 loop spans 14 amino acids. Germline loops: CDR1 MNHEY, CDR2 SVGAGI. The V gene end was trimmed by 2 bases and the J gene end by 3 bases; junction bases not matched to a gene: 3. The CDR3 reads CASSYRGQGYEQYF. The CDR3 DNA is TGTGCCAGCAGTTACCGAGGACAGGGCTACGAGCAGTACTTC.

V usage is TRBV7-9 and J usage is TRBJ1-3; D is unclear. CDR3 length equals 14 residues. CDR1 is SEHNR and CDR2 is FQNEAQ in the germline V gene (reference sequence). Trimming removed 2 bases at V and 4 bases at J, with 9 bases between. CDR3 region: CASSLQNAGNTIYF. In DNA form, the CDR3 reads TGTGCCAGCAGCTTACAAAATGCCGGAAACACCATATATTTT.

The J gene is TRBJ1-6, the V gene TRBV5-1; D perhaps matches TRBD1 (5 bases). Trimming stripped 6 bases from V and 8 bases from J, with 12 bases between. The CDR3 runs to 13 residues. Looked up from germline, CDR1 is SGHRS and CDR2 is YFSETQ. The chain's CDR3 is CASKSGPDSPLHF. The CDR3 nucleotides read TGCGCCAGCAAATCAGGGCCGGATTCACCCCTCCACTTT.

The gene calls are TRBV10-3 and TRBJ1-5; perhaps TRBD1 as D (6 bases). Trimming removed 0 bases from V and 5 bases from J, with 11 bases in between. Germline V gene data show CDR1 as ENHRY and CDR2 as SYGVKD. There are 15 residues in the CDR3. CDR3 nucleotides: TGTGCCATCAGTGAGTCGACAGGCTGGGATCAGCCCCAGCATTTT. It specifies CAISESTGWDQPQHF.

With regard to this clone: Other DNA sequences of this sample code for an identical CDR3. The chain combines TRBV5-1 with TRBJ1-1; TRBD1 is a possible D gene (6 bases). This CDR3 contains 14 residues. Trimming pared 4 bases from V and 0 bases from J, leaving 10 bases between. Germline values: CDR1 SGHRS, CDR2 YFSETQ. DNA for the CDR3: TGCGCCAGCAGCCAGGACAGCTTGAACACTGAAGCTTTCTTT. This codes for CASSQDSLNTEAFF.

This clone has a single count. The V and J genes are TRBV14 and TRBJ2-1, with 7 positions matching TRBD2. Losses at the gene ends were 4 bases for V and 6 bases for J; bases not matched to a gene: 9. From germline, CDR1 is SGHDN and CDR2 FVKESK. The CDR3 is made up of 15 amino acids. CDR3 in amino acids: CASSPTWGGVNEQFF. As DNA, the CDR3 is TGTGCCAGCAGCCCTACTTGGGGGGGGGTCAATGAGCAGTTCTTC.

As concerns this clone: Other nucleotide sequences in the sample specify the same CDR3. The rearrangement links TRBV5-1 to TRBJ2-3; 7 bases agree with TRBD1. This CDR3 region has 14 residues. Germline CDR1 is SGHRS and CDR2 is YFSETQ. Trimming cost V 4 bases and J 4 bases; bases outside gene matches: 6. The CDR3 nucleotides are TGCGCCAGCAGCCTGACAGGGTCCGCAGATACGCAGTATTTT. Its translation: CASSLTGSADTQYF. The full variable domain, completed using reference TRBV5-1 and TRBJ2-3, is KAGVTQTPRYLIKTRGQQVTLSCSPISGHRSVSWYQQTPGQGLQFLFEYFSETQRNKGNFPGRFSGRQFSNSRSEMNVSTLELGDSALYLCASSLTGSADTQYFGPGTRLTVL.

The chain is built from TRBV6-5 and TRBJ1-5, with 7 positions matching TRBD1. V lost 2 bases and J lost 6; bases outside the gene matches: 10. Looked up from germline, CDR1 is MNHEY and CDR2 is SVGAGI. This CDR3 region has 16 residues. This CDR3 reads CASSYSGQVTGQPQHF. CDR3 in DNA: TGTGCCAGCAGTTACAGCGGACAGGTAACAGGTCAGCCCCAGCATTTT.

This rearrangement joins TRBV6-5 to TRBJ1-3; D is unresolved. The CDR3 is 16 amino acids. Germline V gives CDR1 MNHEY, CDR2 SVGAGI. V lost 0 bases, J lost 0 bases, and 9 bases lay in between. The CDR3 nucleotides read TGTGCCAGCAGTTACTCGACGGTGAGCTCTGGAAACACCATATATTTT. The encoded protein is CASSYSTVSSGNTIYF.

This chain joins TRBV18 and TRBJ1-4; 8 bases line up with TRBD1. CDR3 length equals 15 residues. Germline V gene sequence: CDR1 KGHSH, CDR2 LQKENI. Trimming cost V 3 bases and J 8 bases; bases outside gene matches: 8. CDR3 nucleotide sequence: TGTGCCAGCTCACCGGACAGGGTACCACAGGAAAAACTGTTTTTT. Protein product: CASSPDRVPQEKLFF. Drawing the rest from reference TRBV18 and TRBJ1-4, the complete variable domain is NAGVMQNPRHLVRRRGQEARLRCSPMKGHSHVYWYRQLPEEGLKFMVYLQKENIIDESGMPKERFSAEFPKEGPSILRIQQVVRGDSAAYFCASSPDRVPQEKLFFGSGTQLSVL.

The rearrangement uses TRBV27 and TRBJ2-7, with 8 bases matching TRBD1. After removal of 4 bases from V and 0 bases from J, the junction contained 8 bases not matched to a gene. The germline gives CDR1 MNHEY, CDR2 SMNVEV (reference sequence). The CDR3 covers 16 residues. CDR3 amino acids: CASSSLSQGVSYEQYF. CDR3 DNA sequence: TGTGCCAGCAGTTCTCTTTCACAGGGGGTCTCCTACGAGCAGTACTTC.

The chain employs TRBV28 and TRBJ2-7; perhaps D is TRBD1 or TRBD2 (5 bases each). Looked up from germline, CDR1 is MDHEN and CDR2 is SYDVKM. The CDR3 is 13 amino acids. Trimming left V 6 bases short and J 1 base short, with 10 bases between. The CDR3 loop reads CASRGTASYEQYF. In DNA, the CDR3 is TGTGCCAGCAGAGGGACCGCTTCCTACGAGCAGTACTTC.

The rearrangement uses TRBV7-2 and TRBJ2-7; D might be TRBD1 (5 bases). Trimming stripped 2 bases from V and 2 bases from J, with 13 bases between. This CDR3 has 15 amino acids. The germline CDR1 and CDR2 sequences are SGHTA and FQGNSA. CDR3 in DNA: TGTGCCAGCAGCTTATTAGGGGAACGCCCCTACGAGCAGTACTTC. This translates into CASSLLGERPYEQYF.

V gene TRBV30 combines with J gene TRBJ2-7; D is unresolved. V dropped 0 bases and J dropped 0 bases, with 24 bases sitting between them. CDR1 GTSNPN and CDR2 SVGIG come from the germline V gene (reference sequence). The CDR3 is made up of 19 amino acids. The CDR3 region has the DNA TGTGCCTGGAGTGTTAGGAGAATAGATTCGCCGGTCACCTCCTACGAGCAGTACTTC. It specifies CAWSVRRIDSPVTSYEQYF.

This clone was recorded only once. The chain has TRBV7-3 and TRBJ2-3, with D possibly TRBD2 on 5 matching bases. Trimming shortened V by 3 bases and J by 4 bases, and 14 bases separated the two germline ends. Per germline, CDR1 SGHTA and CDR2 FQGTGA. There are 15 residues in the CDR3. CDR3 loop: CASSLGLEEADTQYF. The CDR3 DNA reads as TGTGCCAGCAGCTTGGGCCTAGAGGAGGCAGATACGCAGTATTTT.

The chain joins TRBV30 to TRBJ2-3; 13 bases are shared with TRBD2. The CDR3 contains 15 residues. Per germline, CDR1 GTSNPN and CDR2 SVGIG (reference sequence). The junction had 9 bases not matched to a gene; V was cut back by 8 bases and J by 4 bases. The chain's CDR3 is CARAGLAGVSDTQYF. In nucleotides, the CDR3 is TGTGCCAGGGCTGGACTAGCGGGAGTATCAGATACGCAGTATTTT. Together with reference TRBV30 and TRBJ2-3, the CDR3 gives the full variable domain: SQTIHQWPATLVQPVGSPLSLECTVEGTSNPNLYWYRQAAGRGLQLLFYSVGIGQISSEVPQNLSASRPQDRQFILSSKKLLLSDSGFYLCARAGLAGVSDTQYFGPGTRLTVL.

This chain links TRBV7-3 with TRBJ2-2; D remains unclear. V lost 5 bases and J 5 bases, leaving 15 bases between the germline ends. CDR3 length: 15 residues. Germline V gene lookup returns CDR1 SGHTA and CDR2 FQGTGA. The CDR3 coding sequence is TGTGCCAGCAGCCCTCGGCGGCTCGGGACCGGGGAGCTGTTTTTT. As protein: CASSPRRLGTGELFF.

The J gene is TRBJ2-1, the V gene TRBV7-3; D gene unclear. Germline CDR1 is SGHTA and CDR2 is FQGTGA. This CDR3 is built from 13 residues. Trimming cost V 5 bases and J 6 bases, with 11 bases left between them. CDR3: CASSLGPSNEQFF. The CDR3 DNA follows: TGTGCCAGCAGCCTCGGACCCAGCAATGAGCAGTTCTTC. Full variable domain (outside the CDR3, taken from reference TRBV7-3 and TRBJ2-1): GAGVSQTPSNKVTEKGKYVELRCDPISGHTALYWYRQSLGQGPEFLIYFQGTGAADDSGLPNDRFFAVRPEGSVSTLKIQRTERGDSAVYLCASSLGPSNEQFFGPGTRLTVL.

Concerning this clone itself: Other nucleotide sequences from this sample produce the same CDR3. V gene TRBV30 combines with J gene TRBJ1-4, with unresolved D. The CDR3 sequence is 12 residues long. Germline V gene data show CDR1 as GTSNPN and CDR2 as SVGIG (reference sequence). V was clipped by 0 bases and J by 8 bases, with 7 bases between them. As DNA, the CDR3 is TGTGCCTGGAGTGTATCACGGGAAAAACTGTTTTTT. Translation: CAWSVSREKLFF.

A single count supports this clone. The chain couples TRBV5-8 to TRBJ2-2, with a tentative D call TRBD2 (6 bases). Germline CDR1 reads SGHTS; CDR2 reads YDEGEE. This CDR3 has 15 residues. The V and J ends lost 0 bases and 5 bases respectively, with 11 bases between them. The CDR3 protein is CASSLGRGWTGELFF. CDR3 in DNA: TGTGCCAGCAGCTTGGGGAGGGGCTGGACCGGGGAGCTGTTTTTT.

The V and J genes are TRBV10-1 and TRBJ2-1; 11 nucleotides match TRBD1. The germline V gene has CDR1 WNHNN and CDR2 SYGVQD (reference sequence). With 6 bases clipped from V and 4 bases from J, the junction kept 2 bases outside the gene matches. This CDR3 region has 14 residues. CDR3 nucleotides: TGCGCCAGCAGCCGGGACAGGGGGTACAATGAGCAGTTCTTC. This encodes CASSRDRGYNEQFF.

V and J are TRBV10-2 and TRBJ1-2, with D maybe TRBD1 (6 bases). Trimming left V 6 bases short and J 0 bases short, with 20 bases between. The V gene's germline CDR1 is WSHSY and CDR2 SAAADI. This CDR3 has 17 amino acids. The CDR3 DNA sequence: TGCGCCAGCAGGAGGGGGGGGCAAGTCCCCTCTAACTATGGCTACACCTTC. This translates into CASRRGGQVPSNYGYTF.

V is TRBV7-3 and J is TRBJ2-1; D not certain. The CDR3 spans 14 residues. Germline V gives CDR1 SGHTA, CDR2 FQGTGA. The germline V and J ends were trimmed by 1 base and 6 bases, with 10 bases remaining between them. CDR3 loop: CASSLMATRNEQFF. DNA for the CDR3: TGTGCCAGCAGCTTAATGGCCACCCGCAATGAGCAGTTCTTC.

This clone was detected only once. V and J are TRBV7-2 and TRBJ2-7; the D gene is possibly TRBD1 (6 bases). Trimming removed 1 base at V and 4 bases at J, with 14 bases between. Germline V gene data show CDR1 as SGHTA and CDR2 as FQGNSA. CDR3 length equals 15 residues. For the CDR3, the DNA is TGTGCCAGCAGCTTAGTCGCCAGGGGTACATACGAGCAGTACTTC. It codes for CASSLVARGTYEQYF. Based on the CDR3 plus reference TRBV7-2 and TRBJ2-7, the full variable domain is GAGVSQSPSNKVTEKGKDVELRCDPISGHTALYWYRQSLGQGLEFLIYFQGNSAPDKSGLPSDRFSAERTGGSVSTLTIQRTQQEDSAVYLCASSLVARGTYEQYFGPGTRLTVT.